This T cell receptor (beta chain) originates from a study of T cells in Graves' hyperthyroidism and ophthalmopathy (dated by TCRdb to between 2018 and 2021). With regard to the full study: Peripheral blood was collected at initial diagnosis, before any treatment. To identify distinguishing TCR V-J signatures, a discovery cohort of some 99 patients was used, comprising some 43 with Graves' ophthalmopathy and around 60 with stable Graves' hyperthyroidism. The 75 to 100 discovery patients were divided at random into training and test sets in a 7:3 ratio. After blood sampling, hyperthyroidism patients were treated with methimazole at a starting dose of 30 mg daily, and ophthalmopathy patients were treated with high-dose intravenous methylprednisolone. The paper describes TCR Vbeta CDR3 sequencing of 140 or so peripheral blood samples, made up of roughly 40 ophthalmopathy patients, approximately 76 hyperthyroidism patients and 17 progressor patients. Prospective prediction of ophthalmopathy was tested in an independent validation cohort consisting of 18 hyperthyroidism patients and about 17 patients who later progressed to ophthalmopathy. The study also compared thyroid tissue and blood T-cell repertoires from several Graves' hyperthyroidism patients.

The paper's findings and limits, for the study overall: No statistical method was used to fix the sample size in advance, and group allocation was not hidden from the investigators. Blood samples also contained most of the expanded thyroid clonotypes (frequency above 0.001), which suggests that blood repertoires may reflect thyroid immune responses. A 13 V-J signature model separated ophthalmopathy from stable hyperthyroidism, with around 91% sensitivity and roughly 81% specificity in cross-validation and 80%/75% in testing. During validation, the model predicted progression to ophthalmopathy a median of approximately six months ahead of onset, with around 70% sensitivity and 72.22% specificity.

The TCR beta CDR3 regions were amplified from RNA transcripts. For the first round of RT-PCR on the TCR CDR3, the HTBI primer set was used together with the Qiagen OneStep RT-PCR kit. A second multiplex PCR round built the libraries, followed by size selection and purification. The libraries were sequenced on an Illumina HiSeq2000 using paired-end 100 bp reads. From the authors' description of their analysis: SOAPnuke was used to process the raw data, throwing out any read that contained adapters or uncalled bases, had a mean Phred below 15, or lacked an exact constant-primer or identifier match. COPE v1.2.5 was used to merge high-quality paired reads, and clonotypes were defined as unique nucleotide sequences. MiTCR v1.1 was used to align clonotypes to the IMGT TRBV, TRBD and TRBJ reference segments. Only V-J combinations with frequency above 0.0001, covering 99% to 99.2% of repertoires, were analysed. A TCS score was defined as the ratio between F50 (clonal expansion) and ExV (chaos), using BLOSUM62-based TCRdist between CDR3 peptides within each V-J. Welch's t-statistics and random forest reduced approximately 520 V-J features to 13, which were used in a naive Bayes classifier (R e1071). TCRdb reworked the public reads: Q25 trimming with fastp, MiXCR clone assembly, productive beta chains retained. Each entry merges the rows of one CDR3 protein and shows their most common DNA and genes. These V and J calls derive from TCRdb rather than the authors' analysis. The sample has 130,000 to 150,000 distinct CDR3 sequences on record, 22% of them singletons. Jointly, the top ten make up 60% to 80% of the sample.

The junction shows trimming of 5 bases on V and 4 bases on J, and the gene matches do not reach 10 bases of it. Based on the germline V gene, the CDR1 and CDR2 sequences are SGHDT and YYEEEE. The CDR3 covers 15 residues, taking in both the cysteine and the phenylalanine. The CDR3 DNA has 45 bases and is translated from base 1. This clonotype has a count of ten or more. The target of this receptor is not known. No much larger clonotype is one base removed from it; base qualities were not supplied. Hyperthyroidism patients were newly diagnosed, with disease duration under 2 months, and aged 18 to 65 years. Exclusion was applied to patients with uncontrolled infections, other autoimmune diseases, pregnancy or lactation. Diagnoses relied on clinical symptoms, serum thyroxine and TRAb, thyroid ultrasound and orbital computed tomography. For progressor patients, blood was drawn at the first diagnosis of hyperthyroidism, before any ophthalmopathy symptoms had appeared. PBMCs were isolated from about 9 ml of fresh peripheral blood by Ficoll-Paque density gradient centrifugation. Patients classed as progressors first received a Graves' hyperthyroidism diagnosis and then went on to develop ophthalmopathy during follow-up. Trizol reagent was used to extract total RNA, and RNA quality was then checked on an Agilent 2100 Bioanalyzer.

What was sequenced was blood. The source of this sequence is a woman aged 50 to 60 with Graves' hyperthyroidism that later progressed to Graves' ophthalmopathy. Rearrangement joined TRBV5-6 to TRBJ1-2, and 8 junctional nucleotides match TRBD1. The CDR3 has the sequence CASRINRGTSYGYTF. DNA sequence: TGTGCCAGCAGGATAAACAGGGGGACCAGCTATGGCTACACCTTC.